The clone carrying this TCR beta chain was observed a few times. No antigen is known for it. In TCRdb, the 5' RACE reads were re-called with MiXCR into one record per CDR3 protein. The sample lists about 900,000 distinct CDR3 sequences, roughly an eighth occurring once. Germline assignment: CDR1 MNHEY and CDR2 SMNVEV (reference sequence). CDR3 length: 14 residues. J gave up 4 bases and V 7 bases, and 7 bases lay outside the gene matches. These data come from a study of identical twins. Study outcomes and limitations: The same donors were not followed; conclusions instead depended on cross-sectional statistical analysis.

The donors were all healthy and Caucasian. These same records also appear under a second study, on yellow fever vaccine responses in identical twins.

The TCR was taken from a woman aged 18-29 years in good health. The V call is TRBV27, the J call TRBJ1-1; TRBD1 aligns across 9 bases. The sequenced sample consisted of PBMCs. The CDR3 protein is CASTFQQGATEAFF. The CDR3 coding sequence is TGTGCCAGCACTTTCCAACAGGGGGCCACTGAAGCTTTCTTT.